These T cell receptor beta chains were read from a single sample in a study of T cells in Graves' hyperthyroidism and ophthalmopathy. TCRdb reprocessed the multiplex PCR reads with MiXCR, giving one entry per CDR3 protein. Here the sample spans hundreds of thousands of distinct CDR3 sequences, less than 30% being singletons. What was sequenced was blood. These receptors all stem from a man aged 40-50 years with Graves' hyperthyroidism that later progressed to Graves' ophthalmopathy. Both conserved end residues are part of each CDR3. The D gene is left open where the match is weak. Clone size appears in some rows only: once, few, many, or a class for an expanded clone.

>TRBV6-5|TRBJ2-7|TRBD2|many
CASSYSAGVSYEQYF
TGTGCCAGCAGTTACAGTGCGGGGGTATCCTACGAGCAGTACTTC
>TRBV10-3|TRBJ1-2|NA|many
CAISGTAADGYTF
TGTGCCATCAGTGGTACGGCAGCCGATGGCTACACCTTC
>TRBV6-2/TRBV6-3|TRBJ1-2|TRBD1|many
CASSSTGGLAFRKYYGYTF
TGTGCCAGCAGTTCGACAGGGGGGCTTGCGTTTCGGAAATACTATGGCTACACCTTC
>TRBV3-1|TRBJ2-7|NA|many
CASSQVHRGYYEQYF
TGTGCCAGCAGTCAAGTACATCGGGGCTACTACGAGCAGTACTTC
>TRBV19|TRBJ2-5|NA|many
CASGEEGRDTQYF
TGTGCCAGTGGCGAGGAGGGTAGGGATACCCAGTACTTC
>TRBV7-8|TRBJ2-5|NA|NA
CASSLGSPTVWETQYF
TGTGCCAGCAGCTTAGGGTCGCCTACGGTGTGGGAGACCCAGTACTTC
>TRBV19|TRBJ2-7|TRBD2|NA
CASRPRHSRGTLHEQYF
TGTGCCAGTAGACCCCGCCATTCGCGGGGGACCCTCCACGAGCAGTACTTC
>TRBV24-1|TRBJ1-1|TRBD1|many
CATSERVGQGRTEAFF
TGTGCCACCAGTGAACGGGTCGGACAGGGGAGGACTGAAGCTTTCTTT
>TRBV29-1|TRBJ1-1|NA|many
CSVFTGMANTEAFF
TGCAGCGTGTTTACAGGGATGGCGAACACTGAAGCTTTCTTT
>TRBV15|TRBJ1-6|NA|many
CATSPGSSYNSPLHF
TGTGCCACCAGCCCGGGGAGCTCCTATAATTCACCCCTCCACTTT
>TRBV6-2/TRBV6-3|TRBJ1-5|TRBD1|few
CASRFGTGVVLNQPQHF
TGTGCCAGCAGATTTGGGACAGGGGTTGTTCTGAATCAGCCCCAGCATTTT
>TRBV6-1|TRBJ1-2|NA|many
CASSRRSSANYGYTF
TGTGCCAGCAGTCGCAGATCATCAGCTAACTATGGCTACACCTTC
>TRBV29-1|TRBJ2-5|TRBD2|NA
CSVDQREGETQYF
TGCAGCGTTGATCAGCGGGAGGGGGAGACCCAGTACTTC
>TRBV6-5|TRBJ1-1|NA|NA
CASSYYEWGADTEAFF
TGTGCCAGCAGTTACTACGAGTGGGGGGCGGACACTGAAGCTTTCTTT
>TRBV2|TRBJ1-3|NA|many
CASSESPNSSGNTIYF
TGTGCCAGCAGTGAATCACCGAACAGCTCTGGAAACACCATATATTTT
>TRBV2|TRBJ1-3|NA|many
CASSPHSGNTIYF
TGTGCCAGCAGTCCCCACTCTGGAAACACCATATATTTT
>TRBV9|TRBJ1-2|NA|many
CASSVGHLNYGYTF
TGTGCCAGCAGCGTAGGGCACTTAAACTATGGCTACACCTTC
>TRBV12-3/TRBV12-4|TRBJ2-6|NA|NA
CASGTGAGANVLTF
TGTGCCAGCGGCACAGGTGCTGGGGCCAACGTCCTGACTTTC